This paragraph reports one T cell receptor (beta chain). Using immunoSEQ multiplex PCR, the repertoire was profiled, and TCRdb retains in-frame clones only, with some absent. The sample includes 200,000 to 250,000 clones, 80% to 85% of them seen just once. The data are from a study of blood T cell repertoires in COVID-19. Study details: The United States, Italy and Spain were the sources of the acute and convalescent COVID-19 samples.

This receptor was identified in a woman of 80 years or more with COVID-19, enrolled during active disease. Material for sequencing was peripheral blood.

The CDR3 nucleotides read TGTGCCGGACCGGGCGGGGCCTCTGGAAACACCATATATTTT. Translation: CAGPGGASGNTIYF. J is TRBJ1-3 and V is TRBV7-9; D is possibly TRBD1 (5 bases). CDR1 and CDR2 from the germline V gene are SEHNR and FQNEAQ (reference sequence). V lost 11 bases, J lost 0 bases, and 14 bases lay in between. This CDR3 comprises 14 residues.